This record looks at one T cell receptor beta chain sequence and its context. Produced via immunoSEQ multiplex PCR; TCRdb's table is partial and in-frame only. The table records about 97,000 clones, 86% of them present only once. The data belong to a study of OX40 agonist ivuxolimab in advanced cancers. The CDR3 consists of 15 residues. Looked up from germline, CDR1 is SNHLY and CDR2 is FYNNEI. Trimming left V 6 bases short and J 1 base short, with 10 bases between. The receptor was derived from an adult with an advanced solid tumor such as melanoma, head and neck, liver or kidney cancer. The sample in question was CD4+ or CD8+ T cells sorted from blood, obtained in a trial of the OX40 agonist ivuxolimab. V gene TRBV2 combines with J gene TRBJ2-6, with D unclear. The CDR3 DNA follows: TGTGCCAGCAGGGGCGAATGGTCTGGGGCCAACGTCCTGACTTTC. The encoded protein is CASRGEWSGANVLTF.